This T cell receptor beta chain appears in the sequencing data of a study of blood T cell repertoires in COVID-19. The wider study: Both acute and convalescent COVID-19 samples were obtained from the United States, Italy and Spain.

Trimming left V 3 bases short and J 3 bases short, with 26 bases between. CDR3 length: 19 residues. Authors' analysis steps: Estimated nucleated cell counts came from reference gene primer amplification. This table comes from immunoSEQ multiplex PCR, and its TCRdb copy is limited to in-frame clones, with some not included. That table gives V, J and clone size, and the DNA gave D and trimming. This sample yields 80,000 or so clones, of which roughly 86% are seen a single time; around 1.9% belongs to the top ten. This clone is a singleton in its sample. Sequenced sample: peripheral blood. The clonotype originates from a woman between 55 and 75 years old with acute or convalescent COVID-19. The chain combines TRBV23-1 with TRBJ1-2; possible D gene TRBD1, 5 bases. TRBV23-1 is given ORF status, its function remaining uncertain. CDR3 amino acids: CASSHGTQTATYCDYGYTF. CDR3 nucleotide sequence: TGCGCCAGCAGTCACGGGACTCAAACGGCTACCTATTGCGACTATGGCTACACCTTC.